This passage covers 25 T cell receptor beta chains from one sample sequenced in a study of blood T cell repertoires in COVID-19. Using immunoSEQ multiplex PCR, the repertoire was profiled, and TCRdb retains in-frame clones only, with some absent. Among 55,000 to 80,000 clones listed, around 80% were seen once. The sequenced sample consisted of peripheral blood. The receptors come from a human donor in a cohort sampled during active COVID-19.

CDR3 sequence: CASSLSGTPKQYF. CDR3 bases: TGTGCCAGCAGTCTGAGCGGGACACCGAAGCAGTACTTC. The chain links TRBV6-5 to TRBJ2-7; the D gene is possibly TRBD2 (7 bases). CDR3 length: 13 amino acids. Looked up from germline, CDR1 is MNHEY and CDR2 is SVGAGI. Trimming took 5 bases from V and 8 from J, leaving 16 bases between them.

CDR3 DNA sequence: TGTGCATACGAGGGGCGGGAGGACTACGAGCAGTACTTC. It translates to CAYEGREDYEQYF. The chain carries TRBV6-6 and TRBJ2-7; 8 bases align to TRBD2. CDR3 length: 13 amino acids. Per germline, CDR1 MNHNY and CDR2 SVGAGI (reference sequence).

The chain joins TRBV15 to TRBJ2-7, with TRBD2 matching over 9 bases. Germline V gene sequence: CDR1 LNHNV, CDR2 YYDKDF (reference sequence). This CDR3 is built from 18 residues. Trimming cost V 3 bases and J 5 bases; bases outside gene matches: 17. CDR3 DNA: TGTGCCACCAGCAGTGGCGGGAGGGCCGAAGCACCTTCCAACGAGCAGTACTTC. It translates to CATSSGGRAEAPSNEQYF.

V gene TRBV14 combines with J gene TRBJ2-7; D not certain. The V end was cut by 1 base, the J end by 0 bases, with 4 bases between. The CDR3 consists of 13 residues. Germline assignment: CDR1 SGHDN and CDR2 FVKESK. CDR3 coding DNA: TGTGCCAGCAGCCAAGTCAACTCCTACGAGCAGTACTTC. Its protein product is CASSQVNSYEQYF.

The chain recombines TRBV4-1 with TRBJ2-7, with 12 bases lining up with TRBD2. After removal of 4 bases from V and 0 bases from J, the junction contained 4 bases not matched to a gene. The CDR3 is 16 residues long. CDR1 and CDR2 from the germline V gene are MGHRA and YSYEKL. Written as DNA, the CDR3 is TGCGCCAGCAGCCTCGGACTAGCGGGGAGCTCCTACGAGCAGTACTTC. Amino acids: CASSLGLAGSSYEQYF.

V gene TRBV23-1 combines with J gene TRBJ2-2; 12 bases match TRBD2. TRBV23-1 is an ORF, and what it does is uncertain. This CDR3 contains 17 residues. Trimming at V came to 8 bases and at J to 6 bases, leaving 13 bases not matched to a gene. This CDR3 reads CASGGCWTSGVSGELFF. The CDR3 nucleotides are TGCGCCAGCGGGGGGTGTTGGACTAGCGGGGTGTCCGGGGAGCTGTTTTTT.

The table lists this clone with many counts. The same CDR3 also results from other DNA sequences found in this sample. CDR3 sequence reads: CASSLASGGNSPLHF. CDR3 sequence (DNA): TGTGCCAGCAGCTTAGCGTCCGGGGGTAATTCACCCCTCCACTTT. The chain carries TRBV7-9 and TRBJ1-6, with D possibly matching TRBD1 (5 bases). Per germline, CDR1 SEHNR and CDR2 FQNEAQ (reference sequence). Trimming took off 0 bases at V and 6 bases at J, with 9 bases between the two ends. CDR3 length: 15 residues.

The chain has TRBV27 and TRBJ2-3; the match to TRBD2 covers 10 bases. The CDR3 spans 17 residues. Germline V lookup: CDR1 MNHEY, CDR2 SMNVEV (reference sequence). Trimming at V came to 8 bases and at J to 2 bases, leaving 13 bases not matched to a gene. The CDR3: CASGFLLAGGSTDTQYF. Here the CDR3 DNA reads TGTGCCAGCGGATTCCTCTTAGCGGGGGGTTCCACAGATACGCAGTATTTT.

This sequence joins TRBV2 and TRBJ2-1, with 14 nucleotides matching TRBD2. Trimming removed 8 bases from V and 8 bases from J; junction bases left unmatched: 5. CDR3 length equals 14 residues. Germline CDR1 SNHLY, CDR2 FYNNEI. In DNA, the CDR3 is TGTGCCAGCGGGACTAGCGGGAGTTTCGATGAGCAGTTCTTC. It is translated as CASGTSGSFDEQFF.

The V call is TRBV4-1, the J call TRBJ1-2, with a tentative D call TRBD1 (5 bases). Germline CDR1 reads MGHRA; CDR2 reads YSYEKL. Trimming took off 1 base at V and 8 bases at J, with 14 bases between the two ends. This CDR3 comprises 14 residues. The DNA for the CDR3 is TGCGCCAGCAGCCAAGTAGCAGGGATCGGAGGCTACACCTTC. This encodes CASSQVAGIGGYTF.

This clone has a handful of counts. This rearrangement joins TRBV6-6 to TRBJ2-3, with D maybe TRBD1 (6 bases). V was clipped by 6 bases and J by 2 bases, with 15 bases between them. CDR3 size: 15 residues. Per the germline V gene, CDR1 is MNHNY and CDR2 is SVGAGI (reference sequence). The CDR3 reads CASRTGQLYTDTQYF. The CDR3 bases are TGTGCCAGCAGGACCGGACAGTTATACACAGATACGCAGTATTTT.

The chain links TRBV15 to TRBJ2-7, with 7 positions matching TRBD2. The CDR3 is 15 amino acids. Trimming cost V 4 bases and J 4 bases; bases outside gene matches: 10. In germline, CDR1 is LNHNV, CDR2 YYDKDF (reference sequence). The CDR3 here is CATSTSSGGGYEQYF. In nucleotides, the CDR3 is TGTGCCACCAGCACATCTAGCGGCGGGGGTTACGAGCAGTACTTC. Looking up the rest from reference TRBV15 and TRBJ2-7 gives the full variable domain: DAMVIQNPRYQVTQFGKPVTLSCSQTLNHNVMYWYQQKSSQAPKLLFHYYDKDFNNEADTPDNFQSRRPNTSFCFLDIRSPGLGDTAMYLCATSTSSGGGYEQYFGPGTRLTVT.

The V and J genes are TRBV11-2 and TRBJ2-7, with a possible D match to TRBD2 (5 bases). The CDR3 sequence is 15 residues long. Trimming pared 5 bases from V and 3 bases from J, leaving 17 bases between. Germline V gives CDR1 SGHAT, CDR2 FQNNGV. CDR3 sequence reads: CASSPRVGGRYEQYF. CDR3 sequence (DNA): TGTGCCAGCAGCCCGCGGGTCGGTGGGCGCTACGAGCAGTACTTC.

The chain recombines TRBV11-2 with TRBJ2-7; 13 nucleotides agree with TRBD2. J was trimmed by 4 bases and V by 5 bases; bases with no gene match: 8. Germline V CDR1 and CDR2: SGHAT, FQNNGV. The CDR3 contains 16 residues. CDR3 sequence: CASSPGLAGDLYEQYF. The CDR3 DNA follows: TGTGCCAGCAGCCCCGGACTAGCGGGAGACCTATACGAGCAGTACTTC.

For the CDR3, the DNA is TGTGCCACCAGCAGCCCGCCCGGGACCCAGTACTTC. It encodes CATSSPPGTQYF. This chain links TRBV15 with TRBJ2-5; D not certain. The CDR3 contains 12 residues. The germline gives CDR1 LNHNV, CDR2 YYDKDF (reference sequence). Trimming left V 3 bases short and J 7 bases short, with 9 bases between.

The chain has TRBV18 and TRBJ1-1; D uncertain. The CDR3 length is 13 residues. CDR1 and CDR2 (germline): KGHSH, LQKENI. The germline V and J ends were trimmed by 3 bases and 8 bases, with 13 bases remaining between them. For the CDR3, the DNA is TGTGCCAGCTCACCTCCGCGACGAGGAGAAGCTTTCTTT. Protein product: CASSPPRRGEAFF. The full variable domain, rest sourced from reference TRBV18 and TRBJ1-1, is NAGVMQNPRHLVRRRGQEARLRCSPMKGHSHVYWYRQLPEEGLKFMVYLQKENIIDESGMPKERFSAEFPKEGPSILRIQQVVRGDSAAYFCASSPPRRGEAFFGQGTRLTVV.

The V gene is TRBV10-3, the J gene TRBJ2-5, with 10 bases aligning to TRBD2. V shed 4 bases, J shed 4 bases, and the junction held 3 bases outside the gene matches. The CDR3 contains 14 residues. CDR1 and CDR2 from the germline V gene are ENHRY and SYGVKD. CDR3 sequence (DNA): TGTGCCATCAGTGCGGAGCGGGGGGGAGAGACCCAGTACTTC. Translating it yields CAISAERGGETQYF.

This clone came up a few times. This chain uses TRBV7-8 with TRBJ2-2; maybe TRBD2 (6 bases). V lost 6 bases, J lost 6 bases, and 17 bases lay in between. The CDR3 is 15 residues long. Germline assignment: CDR1 SGHVS and CDR2 FQNEAQ. The CDR3 DNA reads as TGTGCCAGCAGGCGGGGCCTAACGGGATCCGGGGAGCTGTTTTTT. Protein product: CASRRGLTGSGELFF.

The V call is TRBV20-1, the J call TRBJ2-3; D is unresolved. V lost 3 bases and J 8 bases, leaving 9 bases between the germline ends. Germline CDR1 DFQATT, CDR2 SNEGSKA (reference sequence). CDR3 length: 11 amino acids. The CDR3 region has the DNA TGCAGTGCTAGTCCGCACTCTACGCAGTATTTT. Residues: CSASPHSTQYF.

For the CDR3, the DNA is TGTGCCAGCAGCCCCCGGACTAGCGGGAAAGGGGATACGCAGTATTTT. It translates to CASSPRTSGKGDTQYF. V gene TRBV4-2 combines with J gene TRBJ2-3; 12 bases agree with TRBD2. The CDR3 runs 16 residues. Germline CDR1 reads LGHNA; CDR2 reads YNFKEQ. With V trimmed by 4 bases and J by 6 bases, 8 bases remained unmatched.

CDR3 sequence (DNA): TGTGCCAGCAGTGAAGTGGGAAGGGGCCGTAGCAATCAGCCCCAGCATTTT. Translation: CASSEVGRGRSNQPQHF. V gene TRBV2 combines with J gene TRBJ1-5; TRBD1 is a possible D gene (5 bases). Per the germline V gene, CDR1 is SNHLY and CDR2 is FYNNEI. The CDR3 sequence is 17 residues long. Trimming left V 1 base short and J 0 bases short, with 13 bases between.

The genes are TRBV7-3 and TRBJ2-1; 8 bases are a match to TRBD2. The CDR3 has 15 amino acids. V lost 1 base to trimming and J lost 7 bases; unmatched junction nucleotides: 6. The germline V gene encodes CDR1 SGHTA and CDR2 FQGTGA. CDR3 DNA sequence: TGTGCCAGCAGCTTAATAGCGGGAAGTAGTAATGAGCAGTTCTTC. Translation gives CASSLIAGSSNEQFF.

The rearrangement uses TRBV20-1 and TRBJ2-3; D unclear. Germline V gene sequence: CDR1 DFQATT, CDR2 SNEGSKA (reference sequence). This CDR3 has 10 amino acids. Trimming removed 2 bases at V and 6 bases at J, with 3 bases between. This chain's CDR3 is CSARRDTQYF. CDR3 nucleotide sequence: TGCAGTGCTAGACGGGATACGCAGTATTTT.

The V gene is TRBV7-9, the J gene TRBJ2-2; TRBD2 matches 11 bases. V was clipped by 4 bases and J by 2 bases; unmatched bases: 6. The CDR3 is 17 amino acids. The germline CDR1 and CDR2 sequences are SEHNR and FQNEAQ (reference sequence). CDR3 amino acids: CASSSTLAGGNTGELFF. The CDR3 region has the DNA TGTGCCAGCAGCTCCACTCTAGCGGGAGGTAACACCGGGGAGCTGTTTTTT.

This clone was picked up many times. The rearrangement joins TRBV6-5 to TRBJ2-7; D might be TRBD1 (5 bases). Germline V CDR1 and CDR2: MNHEY, SVGAGI. V gave up 0 bases and J gave up 2 bases, with 11 bases separating them. CDR3 size: 15 residues. DNA of the CDR3: TGTGCCAGCAGTTACTCGGCAGGGTTGGCCTACGAGCAGTACTTC. It is translated as CASSYSAGLAYEQYF.